The 15 T cell receptor beta chains in this list originate from one sample, sequenced in a study of blood T cell repertoires in COVID-19 (dated by TCRdb to 2018 to 2020). The library was obtained by the immunoSEQ multiplex PCR assay. As stored in TCRdb, this immuneACCESS dataset retains in-frame rearrangements with V and J assigned. A fraction of the clones does not appear; measured against another copy, unresolved V genes explain less than half of the discrepancy, and the remainder lacks a known reason. Within this sample are about 140,000 clones, with around nine tenths of them counted one time only. Roughly 4% of the sample goes to the ten largest clones. The sequencing sample was made of peripheral blood. Receptors were obtained from a woman between 40 and 50 years old with acute or convalescent COVID-19.

The J gene is TRBJ2-1, the V gene TRBV5-8, with 7 bases matching TRBD1. Unmatched junction bases numbered 2, after V lost 3 bases and J lost 5 bases. This CDR3 has 13 residues. Germline-derived CDR1 and CDR2 are SGHTS and YDEGEE. The CDR3 spells CASSWDRNNEQFF. In DNA, the CDR3 is TGTGCCAGCAGCTGGGACAGAAACAATGAGCAGTTCTTC. The full variable domain, in which reference TRBV5-8 and TRBJ2-1 provide the parts outside the CDR3, is EAGVTQSPTHLIKTRGQQATLRCSPISGHTSVYWYQQALGLGLQFLLWYDEGEERNRGNFPPRFSGRQFPNYSSELNVNALELEDSALYLCASSWDRNNEQFFGPGTRLTVL.

The V call is TRBV19, the J call TRBJ1-1, with D perhaps matching TRBD1 (5 bases). From germline, CDR1 is LNHDA and CDR2 SQIVND (reference sequence). V shed 3 bases and J shed 6 bases, with 11 bases lying between them. This CDR3 is 13 amino acids long. This CDR3 reads CASSIRQLPEAFF. The CDR3 bases are TGTGCCAGTAGTATTCGACAGTTACCTGAAGCTTTCTTT.

On this clone: The identical CDR3 is also encoded by other nucleotide sequences in the sample. The chain employs TRBV5-8 and TRBJ1-5, with D perhaps TRBD1 (6 bases). Germline CDR1 SGHTS, CDR2 YDEGEE. Trimming shortened V by 1 base and J by 0 bases, and 8 bases separated the two germline ends. The CDR3 length is 15 residues. The CDR3 coding sequence is TGTGCCAGCAGCTTGCAGGGGTATAGCAATCAGCCCCAGCATTTT. As protein: CASSLQGYSNQPQHF. Using reference TRBV5-8 and TRBJ1-5 for the parts outside the CDR3, the full variable domain is EAGVTQSPTHLIKTRGQQATLRCSPISGHTSVYWYQQALGLGLQFLLWYDEGEERNRGNFPPRFSGRQFPNYSSELNVNALELEDSALYLCASSLQGYSNQPQHFGDGTRLSIL.

This chain joins TRBV18 and TRBJ1-1; 7 bases map to TRBD1. The germline V gene encodes CDR1 KGHSH and CDR2 LQKENI. Trimming cost V 6 bases and J 1 base; bases outside gene matches: 11. This CDR3 has 16 residues. The CDR3 sequence: CASSGTAKPGNTEAFF. CDR3 in DNA: TGTGCCAGCTCCGGGACAGCAAAACCCGGGAACACTGAAGCTTTCTTT.

This clone was seen only a few times. The V gene is TRBV30, the J gene TRBJ1-6, with a weak D call TRBD1 (5 bases). V lost 6 bases and J lost 6, with 15 bases in between. CDR1 is GTSNPN, CDR2 SVGIG, per germline (reference sequence). CDR3 length: 14 residues. CDR3 nucleotide sequence: TGTGCCTGTTCCTATCGGGGGGGTAATTCACCCCTCCACTTT. It codes for CACSYRGGNSPLHF.

V is TRBV19 and J is TRBJ2-3; the match to TRBD2 covers 11 bases. The CDR3 runs to 19 residues. Unmatched junction bases numbered 13, after V lost 5 bases and J lost 0 bases. Germline assignment: CDR1 LNHDA and CDR2 SQIVND (reference sequence). This chain's CDR3 is CASSGASGGPGSSTDTQYF. CDR3 bases: TGTGCCAGTAGTGGAGCTAGCGGGGGGCCCGGATCTAGCACAGATACGCAGTATTTT.

The chain links TRBV6-6 to TRBJ1-5, with no clear D. Looked up from germline, CDR1 is MNHNY and CDR2 is SVGAGI (reference sequence). Deletions cut 11 bases from V and 4 bases from J, with 15 bases between. CDR3 length equals 13 residues. Here the CDR3 reads CASGEMRNQPQHF. CDR3 nucleotide sequence: TGTGCCTCCGGGGAGATGCGGAATCAGCCCCAGCATTTT.

This chain joins TRBV10-3 and TRBJ2-7; TRBD1 matches 8 bases. J lost 2 bases, V lost 4 bases, and 4 bases had no gene match. The CDR3 sequence is 14 residues long. The germline gives CDR1 ENHRY, CDR2 SYGVKD. The CDR3, as DNA: TGTGCCATCAGTGCCGGGACAGGCCCCTACGAGCAGTACTTC. The encoded protein is CAISAGTGPYEQYF.

In regard to this clone: At one of its ends the junction is not consistent with the germline gene, which may arise from a read error. The chain is built from TRBV12-3 or TRBV12-4 and TRBJ1-2, with unresolved D. CDR3 length: 13 amino acids. CDR3 nucleotide sequence: TGTGCCAGCAATTTAAACACTAACTATGGCTACACCTTC. This translates into CASNLNTNYGYTF.

The chain uses TRBV19 and TRBJ1-1; possibly TRBD1 for D (6 bases). Germline assignment: CDR1 LNHDA and CDR2 SQIVND (reference sequence). V lost 3 bases, J lost 4 bases, and 18 bases lay in between. This CDR3 has 16 amino acids. CDR3 DNA sequence: TGTGCCAGTAGTATCGGGGGGGCTCCCGTTAGCACTGAAGCTTTCTTT. It is translated as CASSIGGAPVSTEAFF.

V is TRBV20-1 and J is TRBJ1-5; D is possibly TRBD1 (6 bases). The CDR3 has 13 amino acids. The V gene lost 3 bases and the J gene lost 6 bases, with 12 bases spanning the gap. Germline CDR1 DFQATT, CDR2 SNEGSKA (reference sequence). CDR3 DNA sequence: TGCAGTGCTAGTTCGGGGGGCGGTCAGCCCCAGCATTTT. Its protein product is CSASSGGGQPQHF.

This clone was picked up one time. At one end the junction does not follow the germline gene, possibly because of a read error. The chain is built from TRBV2 and TRBJ1-3, with D perhaps TRBD1 (5 bases). This CDR3 contains 15 residues. CDR1 and CDR2 (germline): SNHLY, FYNNEI. DNA of the CDR3: TGTGGCAGCGGGGGGACCCAGTCCTCTGGAAACACCATATATTTT. Translation: CGSGGTQSSGNTIYF.

The chain couples TRBV18 to TRBJ2-1, with 7 nucleotides matching TRBD1. The CDR3 has 15 amino acids. The germline gives CDR1 KGHSH, CDR2 LQKENI. Trimming cost V 5 bases and J 9 bases; bases outside gene matches: 13. CDR3 protein: CASSGQTLQGIEQFF. CDR3 sequence (DNA): TGTGCCAGCTCAGGGCAGACCTTACAGGGGATTGAGCAGTTCTTC.

In this sample, this clone turned up a few times. The chain links TRBV6-5 to TRBJ2-3, with no clear D. The CDR3 contains 12 residues. V lost 5 bases, J lost 5 bases, and 8 bases lay in between. From germline, CDR1 is MNHEY and CDR2 SVGAGI. In DNA form, the CDR3 reads TGTGCCAGCAGTAGGTCGGGAGATACGCAGTATTTT. This encodes CASSRSGDTQYF.

The chain is built from TRBV5-1 and TRBJ2-6; 15 nucleotides agree with TRBD2. This CDR3 contains 17 residues. Germline CDR1 SGHRS, CDR2 YFSETQ. V was clipped by 5 bases and J by 2 bases; unmatched bases: 2. CDR3 protein: CASSWTSGRAGANVLTF. CDR3 bases: TGCGCCAGCAGTTGGACTAGCGGGAGGGCTGGGGCCAACGTCCTGACTTTC. The variable domain in full, with the rest retrieved from reference TRBV5-1 and TRBJ2-6, is KAGVTQTPRYLIKTRGQQVTLSCSPISGHRSVSWYQQTPGQGLQFLFEYFSETQRNKGNFPGRFSGRQFSNSRSEMNVSTLELGDSALYLCASSWTSGRAGANVLTFGAGSRLTVL.